This is a list of T cell receptor beta chains from one sample in a study of cytomegalovirus exposure and HLA in healthy donors. TCRdb keeps only in-frame clones here, not all; method: immunoSEQ multiplex PCR. The ten top clones account for 4.5% to 5%, within a sample of tens of thousands of clones. The sample comprised PBMCs. These TCRs come from a woman between 40 and 50 years old in good health and CMV-seropositive. The CDR3 runs from the conserved cysteine through the conserved F or W. The order of the fields is D gene, J gene, V gene, CDR3 DNA, CDR3 protein. The D gene is left open where the match is weak.

TRBD1,TRBJ1-2,TRBV28,TGTGCCAGCAGTTTACTCGGGACAGGGGGTAACTATGGCTACACCTTC,CASSLLGTGGNYGYTF
TRBD1,TRBJ1-5,TRBV6-1,TGTGCCAGCAGTGACGAGGGGGCGCTACGTCAGCCCCAGCATTTT,CASSDEGALRQPQHF
.,TRBJ2-7,TRBV9,TGTGCCAGCAGCACAGGGACCTCCTACGAGCAGTACTTC,CASSTGTSYEQYF
TRBD2,TRBJ2-7,TRBV6-4,TGTGCCAGCAGTCCACTAGCGGGAGGGGGCTACGAGCAGTACTTC,CASSPLAGGGYEQYF
.,TRBJ1-2,TRBV28,TGTGCCAGCAGTTTACCAGTCTATGGCTACACCTTC,CASSLPVYGYTF
.,TRBJ1-1,TRBV7-9,TGTGCCAGCAGCTTAGCGGTAGACAGCTCCGGCACTGAAGCTTTCTTT,CASSLAVDSSGTEAFF
.,TRBJ2-2,TRBV21-1,TGTGCCAGGAGACTAGCGGAGGACACCGGGGAGCTGTTTTTT,CARRLAEDTGELFF
.,TRBJ2-7,TRBV15,TGTGCCACCAGCGGGAGCTCCTACGAGCAGTACTTC,CATSGSSYEQYF
.,TRBJ2-3,TRBV29-1,TGCAGTTCAAACTACCTCCGGCACCGGAGCACAGATACGCAGTATTTT,CSSNYLRHRSTDTQYF
TRBD1,TRBJ1-2,TRBV5-4,TGTGCCAGCAGCCCCGGGACAGGGGAGGGTGGCTACACCTTC,CASSPGTGEGGYTF
TRBD1,TRBJ1-2,TRBV7-6,TGTGCCATTCAGGGGGGACAGGGGGGCCACTATGGCTACACCTTC,CAIQGGQGGHYGYTF
.,TRBJ1-2,TRBV2,TGTGCCAGCAGTGGGCGGGACTATGGCTACACCTTC,CASSGRDYGYTF
TRBD1,TRBJ1-2,TRBV10-3,TGTGCCATCAGTTCCACCCAGGGGGCTCACTATGGCTACACCTTC,CAISSTQGAHYGYTF
TRBD1,TRBJ2-7,TRBV5-6,TGTGCCAGCGCCGTCCCCACGGGACAGGGGACTTCCGAGCAGTACTTC,CASAVPTGQGTSEQYF
.,TRBJ2-5,TRBV7-9,TGTGCCAGCAGCTTCCGGGACTTCGGACAAGAGACCCAGTACTTC,CASSFRDFGQETQYF
.,TRBJ2-1,TRBV7-9,TGTGCCAGCAGCCCCCCCTCCAATGAGCAGTTCTTC,CASSPPSNEQFF
.,TRBJ1-2,TRBV29-1,TGCAGCGTTGACCCGGCGGCTAACTATGGCTACACCTTC,CSVDPAANYGYTF
TRBD2,TRBJ2-5,TRBV7-8,TGTGCCAGCAGCTCCGGACTAGCGGGGCTACAAGAGACCCAGTACTTC,CASSSGLAGLQETQYF
TRBD2,TRBJ2-3,TRBV7-9,TGTGCCAGCTACGGGGGGGCGGGAGATACGCAGTATTTT,CASYGGAGDTQYF
.,TRBJ1-5,TRBV4-3,TGCGCCAGCAGGGGGAGTCAGCCCCAGCATTTT,CASRGSQPQHF
.,TRBJ2-3,TRBV6-6,TGTGCCAGCAGTTACTACCTACAGGGCACAGATACGCAGTATTTT,CASSYYLQGTDTQYF
.,TRBJ2-1,TRBV2,TGTGCCAGCAGAGGAACGGGGTCCTGGGACAATGAGCAGTTCTTC,CASRGTGSWDNEQFF
TRBD2,TRBJ2-5,TRBV2,TGTGCCAGCATGGGAACTAGCGGGGGGGACGGAGAGACCCAGTACTTC,CASMGTSGGDGETQYF
.,TRBJ2-1,TRBV9,TGTACCAGCAGCTCAGGACAGAGCTCCTACAATGAGCAGTTCTTC,CTSSSGQSSYNEQFF
TRBD1,TRBJ1-2,TRBV28,TGTGCCAGCAGTTCTCAGGGACAGGGCTCGTATGGCTACACCTTC,CASSSQGQGSYGYTF
.,TRBJ2-6,TRBV9,TGTGCCAGCACCTTTTTCGGGGGTTCTGGGGCCAACGTCCTGACTTTC,CASTFFGGSGANVLTF
.,TRBJ2-7,TRBV7-2,TGTGCCAGCAGCTTAGATCACTCCTACGAGCAGTACTTC,CASSLDHSYEQYF
.,TRBJ2-1,TRBV27,TGTGCCAGCAGTTTAGGTAGCTCCTACAATGAGCAGTTCTTC,CASSLGSSYNEQFF
TRBD1,TRBJ1-4,TRBV2,TGTGCCAGCAGTGAAGGTCTACAGGGGTATGAAAAACTGTTTTTT,CASSEGLQGYEKLFF
TRBD1,TRBJ2-7,TRBV11-2,TGTGCCAGCAGCGAAAGGGGGCTCTCCTACGAGCAGTACTTC,CASSERGLSYEQYF
TRBD1,TRBJ1-3,TRBV27,TGTGCCAGCAGTTTCCTCCGGGACAGGGGGCGCGAAGGGACTGGAAACACCATATATTTT,CASSFLRDRGREGTGNTIYF
TRBD1,TRBJ1-5,TRBV5-1,TGCGCCAGTTCACAGGGGGTTGATCAGCCCCAGCATTTT,CASSQGVDQPQHF
.,TRBJ2-3,TRBV7-3,TGTGCCAGCAGCTTAAATGCGGCAGATACGCAGTATTTT,CASSLNAADTQYF
TRBD2,TRBJ2-5,TRBV27,TGTGCCAGCAGTTTGGGACTAGCGGGGACCGACGACCAAGAGACCCAGTACTTC,CASSLGLAGTDDQETQYF
.,TRBJ2-5,TRBV19,TGTGCCAGTAGTACGACAGGCACGGGGGAGACCCAGTACTTC,CASSTTGTGETQYF
.,TRBJ1-1,TRBV6-1,TGTGCCAGCAGTGAGGAGGACCTGCTGGGCACTGAAGCTTTCTTT,CASSEEDLLGTEAFF
TRBD1,TRBJ2-4,TRBV27,TGTGCCAGCAGTTCCCACTCACAGGGGACCAAAAACATTCAGTACTTC,CASSSHSQGTKNIQYF
TRBD1,TRBJ2-7,TRBV6-1,TGTGCCAGCAGACAGGGGGGCCGGTACGAGCAGTACTTC,CASRQGGRYEQYF
TRBD2,TRBJ2-5,TRBV7-3,TGTGCCAGCAGCGACGGACTAGCGGAAGAGACCCAGTACTTC,CASSDGLAEETQYF
.,TRBJ2-1,TRBV29-1,TGCAGCGTAGAACGAGAGGGCAATGAGCAGTTCTTC,CSVEREGNEQFF
TRBD2,TRBJ2-1,TRBV2,TGTGCCAGCAGAGTTCGGGGGGTGAGCTCCTACAATGAGCAGTTCTTC,CASRVRGVSSYNEQFF
.,TRBJ2-7,TRBV2,TGTGCCAGCAGGGACAATCGTTACGAGCAGTACTTC,CASRDNRYEQYF
TRBD1,TRBJ2-2,TRBV14,TGTGCCAGCAGCCTGTCAGGGGGCGGAATCGGGGAGCTGTTTTTT,CASSLSGGGIGELFF
.,TRBJ1-2,TRBV2,TGTGCCAGCAGTGAAGGACAGCCCTATGGCTACACCTTC,CASSEGQPYGYTF
.,TRBJ1-2,TRBV7-2,TGTGCCAGCAGCTTTACAGGGGGCTACACCTTC,CASSFTGGYTF
.,TRBJ2-7,TRBV5-4,TGTGCCAGCAGCCTATCTCCCACCTACGAGCAGTACTTC,CASSLSPTYEQYF
.,TRBJ1-1,TRBV30,TGTGCCTGGAGACTCAGGTTATCCGATGAAGCTTTCTTT,CAWRLRLSDEAFF
.,TRBJ1-6,TRBV28,TGTGCCAGCAGTTTGAGGGGAGGGGATAATTCACCCCTCCACTTT,CASSLRGGDNSPLHF
.,TRBJ2-7,TRBV7-3,TGTGCCAGCAGCTTTTCCCCCCACTCCGAGCAGTACTTC,CASSFSPHSEQYF
.,TRBJ1-5,TRBV6-5,TGTGCCAGCAGTTCATCCGGGGGGTATAGCAATCAGCCCCAGCATTTT,CASSSSGGYSNQPQHF
.,TRBJ1-2,TRBV27,TGTGCCAGCAGTTCCACTCGCGGGGGCGAAAGGAATGGCTACACCTTC,CASSSTRGGERNGYTF
TRBD2,TRBJ2-1,TRBV19,TGTGCCAGTAGTACTACTAGCGGGACACACAATGAGCAGTTCTTC,CASSTTSGTHNEQFF
TRBD2,TRBJ2-5,TRBV5-1,TGCGCCAGCAGCTTGGCCTTGGGACTAGCTCAAGAGACCCAGTACTTC,CASSLALGLAQETQYF
.,TRBJ1-3,TRBV19,TGTGCCAGTATAGGGAGTGCCTCTGGAAACACCATATATTTT,CASIGSASGNTIYF
.,TRBJ1-2,TRBV6-5,TGTGCCAGCAGTTACTCGGGGGGTTTCGTAATCTATGGCTACACCTTC,CASSYSGGFVIYGYTF